This is a list of T cell receptor beta chains from one sample in a study of cytomegalovirus exposure and HLA in healthy donors. Data came from immunoSEQ multiplex PCR; TCRdb stores just in-frame clones and leaves some out. The sample comprises around 170,000 clones, roughly 76% of which are singletons, and 6.3% rests with the top ten. Sequencing input: PBMCs. Receptor source: a man aged 40-50 years in good health and CMV-seropositive. CDR3s include the opening cysteine and the closing phenylalanine or tryptophan. A D gene is named only where the DNA matches it firmly. For some rows the clone size is stated as once, few or many, or as a class when expanded; others skip it.

TRBV2	TRBJ2-7	-	TRBD1	CASSVPGQGGPYEQYF	TGTGCCAGCAGTGTTCCGGGACAGGGTGGCCCCTACGAGCAGTACTTC
TRBV7-2	TRBJ2-7	-	TRBD2	CASSLEVAGGVYEQYF	TGTGCCAGCAGCTTAGAGGTGGCGGGGGGAGTCTACGAGCAGTACTTC
TRBV7-2	TRBJ2-7	-	TRBD1	CASSPTTQGFSYEQYF	TGTGCCAGCAGCCCGACGACACAGGGGTTCTCCTACGAGCAGTACTTC
TRBV10-3	TRBJ2-7	once	TRBD1	CATAGTGLYEQYF	TGTGCCACCGCCGGGACAGGCCTCTACGAGCAGTACTTC
TRBV4-1	TRBJ1-1	-	TRBD1	CASSQDRDRGQRNTEAFF	TGCGCCAGCAGCCAAGACCGGGACAGGGGGCAGAGGAACACTGAAGCTTTCTTT
TRBV30	TRBJ2-2	once	TRBD1	CARQQGAGAGELFF	TGTGCCCGCCAACAGGGGGCGGGGGCCGGGGAGCTGTTTTTT
TRBV4-3	TRBJ2-2	-	-	CASSQGHGGANTGELFF	TGCGCCAGCAGCCAAGGCCACGGGGGAGCTAACACCGGGGAGCTGTTTTTT
TRBV7-3	TRBJ1-1	-	TRBD1	CASSSQGVTEAFF	TGTGCCAGCAGCTCCCAGGGGGTGACTGAAGCTTTCTTT
TRBV10-3	TRBJ2-7	-	TRBD1	CAILGTGIDEQYF	TGTGCCATCCTCGGGACAGGGATCGACGAGCAGTACTTC
TRBV9	TRBJ2-7	-	TRBD2	CASSAGGTEQYF	TGTGCCAGCAGCGCGGGGGGTACCGAGCAGTACTTC
TRBV18	TRBJ1-4	few	-	CASSPEQVPEKLFF	TGTGCCAGCTCACCCGAACAGGTACCCGAAAAACTGTTTTTT
TRBV30	TRBJ1-5	-	TRBD1	CAWSAGQMQPQHF	TGTGCCTGGAGTGCGGGACAGATGCAGCCCCAGCATTTT
TRBV30	TRBJ2-7	-	-	CAWSGLGGGDEQYF	TGTGCCTGGTCGGGACTCGGGGGAGGCGACGAGCAGTACTTC
TRBV6-5	TRBJ2-3	-	TRBD2	CASSYVGGVGTDTQYF	TGTGCCAGCAGTTACGTCGGGGGGGTTGGCACAGATACGCAGTATTTT
TRBV11-2	TRBJ2-2	-	TRBD1	CASSSGQKVLGLFF	TGTGCCAGCAGTTCGGGACAGAAAGTCCTGGGGCTGTTTTTT
TRBV9	TRBJ1-1	-	TRBD1	CASSTDRDRGWNTEAFF	TGTGCCAGCAGCACCGACAGGGACAGGGGATGGAACACTGAAGCTTTCTTT
TRBV5-1	TRBJ1-5	once	-	CASSLRGASNQPQHF	TGCGCCAGCAGCTTACGGGGGGCGTCGAATCAGCCCCAGCATTTT
TRBV6-6	TRBJ2-3	-	-	CASSHQGSDTQYF	TGTGCCAGCAGCCACCAGGGGTCAGATACGCAGTATTTT
TRBV7-2	TRBJ2-6	-	-	CASSFRKGDSGANVLTF	TGTGCCAGCAGCTTCCGAAAGGGGGACTCTGGGGCCAACGTCCTGACTTTC
TRBV18	TRBJ2-7	-	TRBD1	CASSGWDRDKTYEQYF	TGTGCCAGCTCAGGCTGGGACAGGGATAAGACCTACGAGCAGTACTTC
TRBV13	TRBJ1-4	-	-	CASSSTRYEGKLFF	TGTGCCAGCAGCTCCACGAGGTATGAGGGAAAACTGTTTTTT
TRBV19	TRBJ2-1	-	-	CASSILDSYYNEQFF	TGTGCCAGTAGTATCCTGGACAGCTACTACAATGAGCAGTTCTTC
TRBV19	TRBJ2-7	-	-	CASSIGEAYEQYF	TGTGCCAGTAGTATAGGCGAGGCTTACGAGCAGTACTTC